This T cell receptor beta chain was sequenced for a study of T cells after yellow fever vaccination. Study background: Any fraction with a low cell number was prepared using SMART-Seq v4 Ultra Low Input. General study findings and limits: Contamination by abundant bulk-population clonotypes could be present in FACS-sorted repertoires. Just a small share of clonotypes turned up in the CD4 compartment as well as the CD8 compartment.

TCRdb used MiXCR to reprocess the 5' RACE reads, holding one entry per CDR3 protein. Of under 400,000 distinct CDR3 sequences in the sample, 9.5% to 15% are singletons; the top ten hold 3.2%. This CDR3 has 15 residues. The junction had 6 bases not matched to a gene; V was cut back by 3 bases and J by 6 bases. Germline CDR1 and CDR2: SGHTA and FQGNSA. Turning to this clonotype: Antigen unknown.

The clonotype comes from a young man who received the YFV17D yellow fever vaccine. The material was CD4+ T cells sorted from PBMCs, obtained 15 days after the yellow fever booster vaccination. The genes are TRBV7-2 and TRBJ2-3, with 10 positions matching TRBD2. CDR3 residues: CASSFEAGGADTQYF. CDR3 DNA: TGTGCCAGCAGCTTTGAAGCGGGGGGGGCGGATACGCAGTATTTT.